Listed below are T cell receptor beta chains from one sample, sequenced in a study of T cells in Graves' hyperthyroidism and ophthalmopathy. TCRdb processed the multiplex PCR reads anew with MiXCR; each CDR3 protein has one entry. Of about 350,000 distinct CDR3 sequences listed, roughly 13% are singletons. Sequences were obtained from blood. Receptors were obtained from a woman in her thirties with Graves' hyperthyroidism. CDR3s include the opening cysteine and the closing phenylalanine or tryptophan. The order of the fields is J gene, clone size, V gene, D gene, CDR3 protein, CDR3 DNA. A D gene is named only where the DNA matches it firmly. Clone size is given for some rows only: seen once, a few or many times, or a class if the clone is expanded.

TRBJ2-2	.	TRBV6-4	TRBD1	CASQGQANTGELFF	TGTGCCAGCCAAGGACAGGCGAACACCGGGGAGCTGTTTTTT
TRBJ2-3	many	TRBV12-3/TRBV12-4	.	CASSPTGAGTDTQYF	TGTGCCAGCAGTCCCACGGGGGCTGGCACAGATACGCAGTATTTT
TRBJ2-7	many	TRBV20-1	TRBD1	CSATQGARAYEQYF	TGCAGTGCCACCCAGGGGGCGAGGGCCTACGAGCAGTACTTC
TRBJ2-1	many	TRBV20-1	.	CSARDGRGNHEQFF	TGCAGTGCTAGGGACGGGAGAGGGAACCATGAGCAGTTCTTC
TRBJ2-1	few	TRBV9	TRBD2	CASSVFIGGDEQFF	TGTGCCAGCAGCGTTTTTATTGGGGGGGATGAGCAGTTCTTC
TRBJ2-7	many	TRBV20-1	TRBD2	CCGGGGPNNEQYF	TGCTGCGGGGGGGGGGGACCGAATAACGAGCAGTACTTC
TRBJ1-1	many	TRBV19	.	CASSRGVNTEAFF	TGTGCCAGTAGTCGGGGTGTGAACACTGAAGCTTTCTTT
TRBJ2-1	many	TRBV7-3	.	CASSQGDVSYNEQFF	TGTGCCAGCAGCCAAGGGGACGTCTCCTACAATGAGCAGTTCTTC
TRBJ1-2	few	TRBV20-1	.	CSARVPQSYNYGYTF	TGCAGTGCTAGAGTTCCCCAATCCTATAACTATGGCTACACCTTC
TRBJ2-5	.	TRBV5-1	.	CASSRAVGGQETQYF	TGCGCCAGCAGCCGGGCCGTCGGTGGGCAAGAGACCCAGTACTTC
TRBJ2-6	.	TRBV28	TRBD1	CASSTLTWGQRYPTRWANVLTF	TGTGCCAGCAGTACACTTACCTGGGGACAGAGATACCCTACTCGCTGGGCCAACGTCCTGACTTTC
TRBJ2-2	many	TRBV28	TRBD1	CASSSNRGSSTSGELFF	TGTGCCAGCAGTTCGAACAGGGGATCGAGCACGAGCGGGGAGCTGTTTTTT
TRBJ2-7	few	TRBV6-2/TRBV6-3	.	CASSYSPLAGYEQYF	TGTGCCAGCAGTTACTCCCCCCTAGCCGGGTACGAGCAGTACTTC
TRBJ2-7	.	TRBV28	TRBD2	CASSTPRGRDSYEQYF	TGTGCCAGCAGTACCCCTCGTGGGAGGGACTCCTACGAGCAGTACTTC
TRBJ1-1	many	TRBV28	.	CASTLGGVGFGTEAFF	TGTGCCAGCACCCTGGGGGGGGTTGGGTTTGGCACTGAAGCTTTCTTT
TRBJ2-5	many	TRBV2	TRBD2	CASSEREGQETQYF	TGTGCCAGCAGTGAACGGGAGGGCCAAGAGACCCAGTACTTC
TRBJ2-7	many	TRBV2	TRBD1	CASSDPTGGRSYEQYF	TGTGCCAGCAGTGACCCCACAGGGGGCCGATCCTACGAGCAGTACTTC
TRBJ2-7	.	TRBV6-1	.	CASSLAQGSTYEQYF	TGTGCCAGCAGCCTCGCCCAGGGATCAACCTACGAGCAGTACTTC
TRBJ2-7	many	TRBV7-9	.	CASRKDISYEQYF	TGTGCCAGCAGAAAAGACATCTCCTACGAGCAGTACTTC
TRBJ2-1	.	TRBV6-1	.	CASFPGDPISYNEQFF	TGTGCCAGCTTTCCGGGAGACCCCATCTCCTACAATGAGCAGTTCTTC
TRBJ1-2	many	TRBV28	TRBD1	CASSPRDRGYGYTF	TGTGCCAGCAGTCCGCGGGACAGGGGCTATGGCTACACCTTC
TRBJ2-7	many	TRBV10-3	.	CAISDDFLQYF	TGTGCCATCAGTGACGACTTCCTGCAGTACTTC
TRBJ1-1	many	TRBV7-2	.	CASSLYMGGNTEAFF	TGTGCCAGCAGCTTATATATGGGCGGAAACACTGAAGCTTTCTTT
TRBJ2-3	few	TRBV24-1	.	CATSGTPSETDTQYF	TGTGCCACTTCGGGGACACCCTCCGAAACAGATACGCAGTATTTT
TRBJ2-6	few	TRBV19	TRBD2	CASSPYSTSGSIWANVLTF	TGTGCCAGTAGTCCATACTCCACTAGCGGGAGTATCTGGGCCAACGTCCTGACTTTC
TRBJ2-7	many	TRBV12-3/TRBV12-4	.	CASRHGSTYEQYF	TGTGCCAGCAGACACGGGAGTACCTACGAGCAGTACTTC
TRBJ2-3	.	TRBV9	.	CASSVGETDTQYF	TGTGCCAGCAGCGTAGGGGAGACAGATACGCAGTATTTT
TRBJ2-7	few	TRBV14	.	CASSQDWGNEQYF	TGTGCCAGCAGCCAAGATTGGGGCAACGAGCAGTACTTC
TRBJ2-7	.	TRBV30	.	CARARDLSYEQYF	TGTGCCCGGGCAAGGGACCTCTCCTACGAGCAGTACTTC
TRBJ2-5	many	TRBV28	.	CASSSQRFPGETQYF	TGTGCCAGCAGTTCCCAACGTTTCCCCGGGGAGACCCAGTACTTC
TRBJ2-1	.	TRBV7-2	.	CASSPGSDSYNEQFF	TGTGCCAGCAGCCCGGGTAGCGACTCCTACAATGAGCAGTTCTTC
TRBJ2-1	many	TRBV29-1	.	CSVRRGTGNEQFF	TGCAGCGTGAGGCGGGGCACGGGGAATGAGCAGTTCTTC
TRBJ1-5	.	TRBV20-1	.	CSARVAGDQPQHF	TGCAGTGCTAGGGTGGCAGGGGATCAGCCCCAGCATTTT
TRBJ2-1	.	TRBV3-1	TRBD1	CASSQEDRDRNEQFF	TGTGCCAGCAGCCAAGAGGACAGGGATCGCAATGAGCAGTTCTTC
TRBJ2-7	few	TRBV20-1	.	CSATRDGWAYEQYF	TGCAGTGCTACCAGGGACGGGTGGGCCTACGAGCAGTACTTC
TRBJ2-7	many	TRBV28	.	CASRSNYEQYF	TGTGCCAGCAGGTCTAACTACGAGCAGTACTTC
TRBJ1-6	few	TRBV11-2	.	CASSFGAKNSPLHF	TGTGCCAGCAGCTTCGGCGCCAAAAATTCACCCCTCCACTTT
TRBJ2-2	few	TRBV6-5	TRBD1	CASSFLTNRGRELFF	TGTGCCAGCAGTTTCTTAACGAACAGGGGACGGGAGCTGTTTTTT
TRBJ2-5	many	TRBV28	.	CATSRTSRETQYF	TGTGCCACCTCAAGAACCTCCAGGGAGACCCAGTACTTC
TRBJ2-3	many	TRBV27	TRBD2	CASRHSGRGLDTQYF	TGTGCCAGCAGACATAGCGGGAGGGGCTTAGATACGCAGTATTTT
TRBJ1-1	few	TRBV28	.	CASSSPRDAVTEAFF	TGTGCCAGCAGTTCCCCACGGGATGCGGTCACTGAAGCTTTCTTT
TRBJ2-5	many	TRBV20-1	.	CSASGKPGRRGLETQYF	TGCAGTGCTAGCGGAAAACCTGGGCGCAGGGGATTAGAGACCCAGTACTTC